The next 11 T cell receptor beta chains were all read from a single sample in a study of blood T cell repertoires in COVID-19. Assay: immunoSEQ multiplex PCR; the TCRdb copy retains only in-frame clones and omits some. The table lists more than 100,000 clones, about 87% of them singletons. Sequenced input: peripheral blood. These receptors all stem from a woman in her sixties with acute or convalescent COVID-19.

The V and J genes are TRBV5-5 and TRBJ1-1; a weak D match, TRBD1 (6 bases). The length of the CDR3 is 13 residues. V lost 1 base to trimming and J lost 10 bases, with 14 bases between them. The germline gives CDR1 SGHKS, CDR2 YYEKEE (reference sequence). CDR3 bases: TGTGCCAGCAGCTTGAGGGAGGGGGATAGAGCTTTCTTT. It is translated as CASSLREGDRAFF. Supplemented by reference TRBV5-5 and TRBJ1-1, the full variable domain reads DAGVTQSPTHLIKTRGQQVTLRCSPISGHKSVSWYQQVLGQGPQFIFQYYEKEERGRGNFPDRFSARQFPNYSSELNVNALLLGDSALYLCASSLREGDRAFFGQGTRLTVV.

The chain employs TRBV7-2 and TRBJ1-3, with a weak D call TRBD1 (5 bases). Trimming shortened V by 1 base and J by 4 bases, and 14 bases separated the two germline ends. Germline V gives CDR1 SGHTA, CDR2 FQGNSA. This CDR3 region has 16 residues. CDR3 nucleotides: TGTGCCAGCAGCTTAGTCACGGGACTACTCGGAAACACCATATATTTT. Translating it yields CASSLVTGLLGNTIYF.

The chain joins TRBV4-1 to TRBJ1-2, with 9 bases fitting TRBD1. This CDR3 spans 18 amino acids. Germline assignment: CDR1 MGHRA and CDR2 YSYEKL. V gave up 3 bases and J gave up 4 bases; unmatched junction bases: 15. CDR3 nucleotides: TGCGCCAGCAGCCAGGGGGGGACAGGGATACCCGCCTTCTATGGCTACACCTTC. It encodes CASSQGGTGIPAFYGYTF.

This chain joins TRBV4-1 and TRBJ1-2, with D perhaps TRBD1 (6 bases). The CDR3 has 13 residues. Germline lookup yields CDR1 MGHRA and CDR2 YSYEKL. The germline V and J ends were trimmed by 5 bases and 4 bases, with 11 bases remaining between them. The CDR3 spells CASSLRDTYGYTF. The CDR3 DNA is TGCGCCAGCAGCTTACGGGACACCTATGGCTACACCTTC.

As regards this clone: Other DNA sequences in the same sample also yield this CDR3. The J gene is TRBJ1-1, the V gene TRBV6-5; a possible D gene is TRBD1 (5 bases). The CDR3 consists of 13 residues. The V gene lost 5 bases and the J gene lost 0 bases, with 7 bases spanning the gap. Germline assignment: CDR1 MNHEY and CDR2 SVGAGI. The CDR3 DNA follows: TGTGCCAGCAGTCCGACAGTGAACACTGAAGCTTTCTTT. It yields the protein CASSPTVNTEAFF.

The chain carries TRBV7-2 and TRBJ2-7; 7 nucleotides align to TRBD1. The CDR3 has 13 amino acids. V shed 6 bases, J shed 6 bases, and the junction held 8 bases outside the gene matches. Germline V gene lookup returns CDR1 SGHTA and CDR2 FQGNSA. CDR3 nucleotides: TGTGCCAGCAGTGATGACAGGGTAGGCGAGCAGTACTTC. Protein product: CASSDDRVGEQYF.

The chain links TRBV28 to TRBJ2-7; D may be TRBD1 (6 bases). CDR1 is MDHEN and CDR2 is SYDVKM in the germline V gene. V was pared by 8 bases and J by 3 bases, with 20 bases between. The CDR3 is 15 residues long. In nucleotides, the CDR3 is TGTGCCAGCGGGACAAGACCTCCCCTCTACTACGAGCAGTACTTC. It encodes CASGTRPPLYYEQYF.

The V call is TRBV12-1, the J call TRBJ1-6; no check of the table's D call, TRBD1, against the DNA was made. TRBV12-1 is a recognized pseudogene. This CDR3 region has 16 residues. CDR3 sequence: CASSFASAGPNSPLHF. The CDR3 DNA is TGTGCCAGCAGCTTTGCGAGTGCAGGGCCCAATTCACCCCTCCACTTT.

This clone was counted a single time. The chain recombines TRBV5-1 with TRBJ1-2, with 7 bases identical to TRBD1. The V segment lost 4 bases and the J segment 0 bases; nucleotides outside the gene matches: 3. The CDR3 is made up of 14 amino acids. The germline V gene has CDR1 SGHRS and CDR2 YFSETQ. CDR3 region: CASSPGTANYGYTF. In DNA form, the CDR3 reads TGCGCCAGCAGCCCTGGGACAGCTAACTATGGCTACACCTTC.

The chain uses TRBV7-9 and TRBJ1-5; a possible D gene is TRBD1 (6 bases). CDR1 is SEHNR and CDR2 is FQNEAQ in the germline V gene (reference sequence). The CDR3 loop spans 16 amino acids. With 1 base removed from V and 4 bases from J, the gap between germline ends came to 14 bases. In DNA form, the CDR3 reads TGTGCCAGCAGCTTAGGGGCAGGGGTAGGAAATCAGCCCCAGCATTTT. Translating it yields CASSLGAGVGNQPQHF.

The chain uses TRBV19 and TRBJ2-1; TRBD2 might be the D (6 bases). Germline V lookup: CDR1 LNHDA, CDR2 SQIVND (reference sequence). With 0 bases removed from V and 4 bases from J, the gap between germline ends came to 19 bases. The CDR3 extends over 18 amino acids. CDR3 sequence (DNA): TGTGCCAGTAGTATAGATCCTACGGGGCTAGCGAATTACAATGAGCAGTTCTTC. It codes for CASSIDPTGLANYNEQFF.